This T cell receptor (beta chain) stems from a study of T cells in Graves' hyperthyroidism and ophthalmopathy. This clonotype was detected many times. Trimming took off 8 bases at V and 6 bases at J, with 20 bases between the two ends. Looked up from germline, CDR1 is MNHNS and CDR2 is SASEGT. The CDR3 contains 14 residues. RNA transcripts provided the source from which TCR beta CDR3 regions were amplified. TCR CDR3 regions were first amplified by RT-PCR with HTBI primers. TCRdb used MiXCR to reprocess the multiplex PCR reads, holding one entry per CDR3 protein. Among approximately 590,000 distinct CDR3 sequences, about 15% were seen once, and the ten largest hold roughly 6.6%.

V is TRBV6-1 and J is TRBJ2-7; D perhaps matches TRBD2 (5 bases). The sequence was obtained from a woman in her 30s with Graves' hyperthyroidism. Sequenced material: blood. The CDR3 nucleotides are TGTGCCAGCTCATCCCGGGATAGGGAGTTCGAGCAGTACTTC. Translated, it gives CASSSRDREFEQYF.